A single sample gave rise to the 12 T cell receptor beta chains below, sequenced in a study of blood T cell repertoires in COVID-19. Clones were sequenced by immunoSEQ multiplex PCR, and TCRdb holds only the in-frame ones, with some missing. In the table there are 150,000 to 200,000 clones, around 80% of which are singletons. Sequenced input: PBMCs or T cells enriched from blood (not recorded which). These receptors all come from a man over 45 who had recovered from COVID-19.

In its sample, this clone was seen a few times. The genes are TRBV15 and TRBJ1-5; 10 bases fit TRBD1. The CDR3 runs to 16 residues. Germline V gene lookup returns CDR1 LNHNV and CDR2 YYDKDF (reference sequence). V shed 8 bases, J shed 2 bases, and the junction held 9 bases outside the gene matches. CDR3 nucleotides: TGTGCCACCGCAAGGGACAGGGGTACGGGCAATCAGCCCCAGCATTTT. It specifies CATARDRGTGNQPQHF.

The chain links TRBV18 to TRBJ1-2; D is unresolved. Germline V gene lookup returns CDR1 KGHSH and CDR2 LQKENI. The CDR3 has 15 amino acids. V lost 2 bases and J 2 bases, leaving 12 bases between the germline ends. The CDR3 nucleotides are TGTGCCAGCTCACCAACGGGATTGACGAACTATGGCTACACCTTC. It is translated as CASSPTGLTNYGYTF.

This chain links TRBV19 with TRBJ2-7; 8 bases are shared with TRBD1. This CDR3 comprises 15 residues. The junction had 9 bases not matched to a gene; V was cut back by 6 bases and J by 2 bases. Germline lookup yields CDR1 LNHDA and CDR2 SQIVND (reference sequence). DNA of the CDR3: TGTGCCAGTAGCGACAGGGGCTGGGGAACCTACGAGCAGTACTTC. This sequence encodes CASSDRGWGTYEQYF.

The chain carries TRBV4-1 and TRBJ1-1, with unresolved D. This CDR3 comprises 14 residues. V gave up 4 bases and J gave up 0 bases, with 9 bases separating them. Germline CDR1 is MGHRA and CDR2 is YSYEKL. The chain's CDR3 is CASSRDLVNTEAFF. The CDR3 DNA sequence: TGCGCCAGCAGCCGCGACCTAGTGAACACTGAAGCTTTCTTT.

V is TRBV5-6 and J is TRBJ1-2; 7 bases match TRBD1. Per the germline V gene, CDR1 is SGHDT and CDR2 is YYEEEE. The CDR3 loop spans 15 amino acids. V dropped 5 bases and J dropped 1; count of bases not matched to a gene: 8. CDR3 residues: CASRVGGTVNYGYTF. As DNA, the CDR3 is TGTGCCAGCAGGGTTGGGGGGACAGTTAACTATGGCTACACCTTC.

The genes are TRBV28 and TRBJ1-2; the D gene is possibly TRBD1 (5 bases). The CDR3 runs to 13 residues. Trimming removed 11 bases at V and 4 bases at J, with 17 bases between. Germline V CDR1 and CDR2: MDHEN, SYDVKM. This CDR3 reads CAHSGVGVYGYTF. CDR3 bases: TGTGCCCACTCGGGGGTGGGGGTCTATGGCTACACCTTC.

The chain couples TRBV5-5 to TRBJ2-7; TRBD1 matches 9 bases. The germline gives CDR1 SGHKS, CDR2 YYEKEE (reference sequence). With 3 bases clipped from V and 1 base from J, the junction kept 5 bases outside the gene matches. The CDR3 extends over 15 amino acids. The CDR3 nucleotides read TGTGCCAGCAGCTCACAGGGGGCATTTTCCTACGAGCAGTACTTC. Its translation: CASSSQGAFSYEQYF.

The chain couples TRBV28 to TRBJ1-1; D is ambiguous. This CDR3 region has 16 residues. V was shortened by 6 bases and J by 2 bases, with 19 bases between the two germline ends. Per germline, CDR1 MDHEN and CDR2 SYDVKM. The CDR3 is CASRPSGRTVNTEAFF. The CDR3 DNA reads as TGTGCCAGCAGACCAAGCGGTAGGACGGTTAACACTGAAGCTTTCTTT.

The gene calls are TRBV5-1 and TRBJ1-2, with TRBD1 matching over 8 bases. Germline CDR1 and CDR2: SGHRS and YFSETQ. This CDR3 is built from 15 residues. Trimming took 3 bases from V and 4 from J; bases not matched to a gene: 8. DNA for the CDR3: TGCGCCAGCAGCTCCGACGGACAGGGTTCCTATGGCTACACCTTC. This gives the protein CASSSDGQGSYGYTF. The full variable domain, its missing parts supplied by reference TRBV5-1 and TRBJ1-2, is KAGVTQTPRYLIKTRGQQVTLSCSPISGHRSVSWYQQTPGQGLQFLFEYFSETQRNKGNFPGRFSGRQFSNSRSEMNVSTLELGDSALYLCASSSDGQGSYGYTFGSGTRLTVV.

The chain carries TRBV27 and TRBJ2-7; 9 bases map to TRBD1. V trimming: 2 bases; J trimming: 2 bases; junction bases outside the gene matches: 7. Germline V gene lookup returns CDR1 MNHEY and CDR2 SMNVEV (reference sequence). The CDR3 runs to 16 residues. CDR3 DNA sequence: TGTGCCAGCAGTTTAGTTTTCGGGACAGGGACCTACGAGCAGTACTTC. This sequence encodes CASSLVFGTGTYEQYF.

V is TRBV15 and J is TRBJ2-4; a weak D match, TRBD2 (6 bases). This CDR3 region has 16 residues. The V gene's germline CDR1 is LNHNV and CDR2 YYDKDF (reference sequence). V lost 1 base to trimming and J lost 0 bases, with 10 bases between them. The CDR3 is CATSRGRGQAKNIQYF. CDR3 nucleotide sequence: TGTGCCACCAGCAGAGGGCGGGGCCAAGCCAAAAACATTCAGTACTTC.

The chain recombines TRBV12-3 or TRBV12-4 with TRBJ2-1; D not certain. The CDR3 has 12 residues. Trimming took 3 bases from V and 10 from J, leaving 10 bases between them. As DNA, the CDR3 is TGTGCCAGCAGTTTCAACGTCGGGGAGCAGTTCTTC. Translation gives CASSFNVGEQFF.